This TCR beta chain was obtained from a study of T cell responses to AZD1222 COVID-19 vaccine. V lost 8 bases to trimming and J lost 0 bases, with 17 bases between them. Looked up from germline, CDR1 is SGHAT and CDR2 is FQNNGV. The CDR3 has 15 residues. The assay was immunoSEQ multiplex PCR, and TCRdb's table has in-frame clones only and misses some. The table shows some 130,000 clones, with over 75% occurring only once. This receptor was identified in an adult in good health. The material was peripheral blood, obtained on day 0 of AZD1222 vaccination. V and J are TRBV11-2 and TRBJ2-7, with a possible D match to TRBD1 (6 bases). CDR3 residues: CASLNRDTSSYEQYF. DNA of the CDR3: TGTGCCAGCTTAAACCGGGACACCAGCTCCTACGAGCAGTACTTC.